One sample yielded the 2 T cell receptor beta chains listed below, sequenced in a study of T cells in Graves' hyperthyroidism and ophthalmopathy. Authors of the study amplified TCR beta CDR3 regions from RNA transcripts. During a first-round RT-PCR of the TCR CDR3, the HTBI primer set was used. TCRdb re-called the multiplex PCR reads through MiXCR, storing one row per CDR3 protein. The data hold some 620,000 distinct CDR3 sequences, with 15% to 20% observed a single time. The sequencing sample was made of blood. These receptors came from a young woman with Graves' hyperthyroidism.

This clonotype was counted between two and nine times. J is TRBJ1-1 and V is TRBV4-2; D unresolved. Germline V CDR1 and CDR2: LGHNA, YNFKEQ. Trimming removed 4 bases at V and 2 bases at J, with 14 bases between. The CDR3 has 15 amino acids. CDR3 amino acids: CASSLDQTGNTEAFF. As DNA, the CDR3 is TGTGCCAGCAGCCTCGATCAGACGGGCAACACTGAAGCTTTCTTT.

At least ten counts were recorded for this clonotype. V usage is TRBV2 and J usage is TRBJ2-4, with a weak D call TRBD2 (7 bases). The V end lost 2 bases, the J end lost 15 bases, and 17 bases lay between the germline ends. The CDR3 runs to 13 residues. Germline lookup yields CDR1 SNHLY and CDR2 FYNNEI. DNA for the CDR3: TGTGCCAGCAGTGAACGATTGCGGGGGCTTCTGTACTTC. This sequence encodes CASSERLRGLLYF.